This T cell receptor beta chain emerged from a study of technical replicates of blood from a handful of donors. The repertoire was sequenced with immunoSEQ multiplex PCR; TCRdb's copy has only in-frame clones and lacks some. The repertoire holds tens of thousands of clones, with 91% as singletons. V lost 1 base and J 9 bases, leaving 10 bases between the germline ends. Germline assignment: CDR1 SGHTA and CDR2 FQGNSA. The CDR3 runs to 13 residues. The sequenced sample consisted of T cells isolated from PBMCs. The rearrangement joins TRBV7-2 to TRBJ2-1; a possible D gene is TRBD2 (6 bases). This receptor was obtained from a human donor in good health. Some clones in this sample may be carry-over from other donors' samples. The CDR3 coding sequence is TGTGCCAGCAGCTTAGGGGGGGACGGTGAGCAGTTCTTC. As protein: CASSLGGDGEQFF.